The 27 T cell receptor beta chains below come from one sample, sequenced in a study of blood T cell repertoires in COVID-19. Sequenced by immunoSEQ multiplex PCR; TCRdb stores in-frame clones only, minus some. In the table there are approximately 53,000 clones, 81% of which are singletons. Sample: peripheral blood. These receptors came from an elderly woman with COVID-19, enrolled during active disease.

The chain employs TRBV29-1 and TRBJ2-5; TRBD2 matches at 8 bases. The CDR3 is made up of 14 amino acids. The V gene's germline CDR1 is SQVTM and CDR2 ANQGSEA. V was clipped by 5 bases and J by 1 base; unmatched bases: 6. CDR3 sequence (DNA): TGCAGCGTTAACGGGAGGGCCTTCCAAGAGACCCAGTACTTC. Protein: CSVNGRAFQETQYF.

This clone appeared a single time. This chain links TRBV29-1 with TRBJ1-1; TRBD1 is a possible D gene (5 bases). The CDR3 runs 12 residues. V was pared by 4 bases and J by 0 bases, with 6 bases between. Germline loops: CDR1 SQVTM, CDR2 ANQGSEA. The chain's CDR3 is CSVGQMNTEAFF. The CDR3 nucleotides read TGCAGCGTTGGACAGATGAACACTGAAGCTTTCTTT.

The V gene is TRBV19, the J gene TRBJ2-2; 9 nucleotides line up with TRBD1. CDR1 and CDR2 (germline): LNHDA, SQIVND (reference sequence). CDR3 length equals 14 residues. The ends lost 4 bases at V and 4 bases at J; junction bases unmatched: 1. As DNA, the CDR3 is TGTGCCAGTAGTAACAGGGGGCTCACCGGGGAGCTGTTTTTT. It codes for CASSNRGLTGELFF. Looking up the rest from reference TRBV19 and TRBJ2-2 gives the full variable domain: DGGITQSPKYLFRKEGQNVTLSCEQNLNHDAMYWYRQDPGQGLRLIYYSQIVNDFQKGDIAEGYSVSREKKESFPLTVTSAQKNPTAFYLCASSNRGLTGELFFGEGSRLTVL.

There are a few counts of this clone. The chain recombines TRBV4-1 with TRBJ2-7, with 8 bases lining up with TRBD1. CDR1 and CDR2 (germline): MGHRA, YSYEKL. The CDR3 sequence is 15 residues long. J lost 0 bases, V lost 4 bases, and 5 bases had no gene match. The CDR3 reads CASSLGTGVSYEQYF. CDR3 nucleotide sequence: TGCGCCAGCAGCCTAGGGACAGGTGTCTCCTACGAGCAGTACTTC.

The chain carries TRBV9 and TRBJ2-3, with 11 positions matching TRBD2. CDR1 and CDR2 (germline): SGDLS, YYNGEE. V lost 3 bases to trimming and J lost 2 bases; unmatched junction nucleotides: 5. This CDR3 has 16 residues. This CDR3 is CASSGSGRATTDTQYF. CDR3 in DNA: TGTGCCAGCAGCGGTAGCGGGAGGGCCACCACAGATACGCAGTATTTT. Variable domain in full (rest from reference TRBV9 and TRBJ2-3): DSGVTQTPKHLITATGQRVTLRCSPRSGDLSVYWYQQSLDQGLQFLIQYYNGEERAKGNILERFSAQQFPDLHSELNLSSLELGDSALYFCASSGSGRATTDTQYFGPGTRLTVL.

V and J are TRBV11-2 and TRBJ1-2; no firm D call. The V end was cut by 1 base, the J end by 8 bases, with 8 bases between. The CDR3 loop spans 12 amino acids. Germline CDR1 is SGHAT and CDR2 is FQNNGV. CDR3 protein: CASSLGRSGYTF. The CDR3 DNA is TGTGCCAGCAGCTTAGGTCGGAGCGGCTACACCTTC.

The chain is built from TRBV28 and TRBJ1-6, with D possibly TRBD1 on 5 matching bases. The germline CDR1 and CDR2 sequences are MDHEN and SYDVKM. The ends were cut back, 7 bases at V and 10 bases at J, with 14 bases in the middle. This CDR3 region has 13 residues. CDR3 coding DNA: TGTGCCAGCAAAGGGGCTCCGGGCTCACCCCTCCACTTT. Translation: CASKGAPGSPLHF.

V is TRBV7-3 and J is TRBJ2-1; 11 nucleotides match TRBD2. The CDR3 is 15 amino acids. J lost 3 bases, V lost 5 bases, and 3 bases had no gene match. Germline-derived CDR1 and CDR2 are SGHTA and FQGTGA. CDR3 loop: CASSHGLAGYNEQFF. CDR3 DNA: TGTGCCAGCAGCCACGGACTAGCGGGCTACAATGAGCAGTTCTTC.

The chain employs TRBV18 and TRBJ2-1, with D tentatively TRBD2 (5 bases). With 4 bases removed from V and 5 bases from J, the gap between germline ends came to 15 bases. The length of the CDR3 is 15 residues. The germline CDR1 and CDR2 sequences are KGHSH and LQKENI. The CDR3 region is CASSHGSVGNNEQFF. CDR3 bases: TGTGCCAGCTCACACGGATCAGTCGGGAACAATGAGCAGTTCTTC.

V is TRBV6-1 and J is TRBJ1-5; no clear D gene. The ends were cut back, 2 bases at V and 5 bases at J, with 7 bases in the middle. The CDR3 sequence is 13 residues long. CDR1 and CDR2 (germline): MNHNS, SASEGT. The CDR3 sequence: CASSESGYQPQHF. The CDR3 DNA reads as TGTGCCAGCAGTGAATCGGGGTATCAGCCCCAGCATTTT.

In nucleotides, the CDR3 is TGTGCCTCTGCCAGGGGGACTGGAAACACCATATATTTT. It translates to CASARGTGNTIYF. The chain joins TRBV30 to TRBJ1-3; 7 nucleotides agree with TRBD1. V trimming: 7 bases; J trimming: 2 bases; junction bases outside the gene matches: 5. The CDR3 covers 13 residues. Germline-derived CDR1 and CDR2 are GTSNPN and SVGIG (reference sequence).

The chain couples TRBV6-5 to TRBJ2-7; 12 bases map to TRBD2. J lost 3 bases, V lost 7 bases, and 7 bases had no gene match. Germline V gives CDR1 MNHEY, CDR2 SVGAGI. This CDR3 contains 15 residues. The DNA for the CDR3 is TGTGCCAGCACCAGGACTAGCGGGATCAACTACGAGCAGTACTTC. It specifies CASTRTSGINYEQYF.

The chain couples TRBV7-9 to TRBJ2-1; 8 positions agree with TRBD2. Germline CDR1 SEHNR, CDR2 FQNEAQ (reference sequence). The trim removed 6 bases at V and 1 base at J, leaving 8 bases unmatched. The CDR3 is made up of 16 amino acids. CDR3 protein: CASSTTSVQSYNEQFF. The CDR3 DNA sequence: TGTGCCAGCAGTACGACTAGCGTACAGTCCTACAATGAGCAGTTCTTC.

This chain joins TRBV30 and TRBJ1-4, with D perhaps TRBD1 (6 bases). This CDR3 contains 15 residues. Per germline, CDR1 GTSNPN and CDR2 SVGIG (reference sequence). V dropped 3 bases and J dropped 8 bases, with 19 bases sitting between them. CDR3 in amino acids: CAWSVIMGAREKLFF. The CDR3 DNA sequence: TGTGCCTGGAGCGTAATAATGGGGGCTAGGGAAAAACTGTTTTTT.

This clone was found a few times. V gene TRBV19 combines with J gene TRBJ1-2; TRBD1 might be the D (6 bases). Germline V CDR1 and CDR2: LNHDA, SQIVND (reference sequence). The CDR3 length is 15 residues. V shed 6 bases and J shed 5 bases, with 19 bases lying between them. As DNA, the CDR3 is TGTGCCAGTAGGCCAGGGGCTGGAAACTCTTATGGCTACACCTTC. Translating it yields CASRPGAGNSYGYTF.

J is TRBJ1-3 and V is TRBV19; D gene unclear. This CDR3 region has 14 residues. CDR1 is LNHDA and CDR2 is SQIVND in the germline V gene (reference sequence). V lost 3 bases and J 2 bases, leaving 8 bases between the germline ends. The CDR3 nucleotides are TGTGCCAGTAGTATTAACAGTGCTGGAAACACCATATATTTT. Its translation: CASSINSAGNTIYF.

V gene TRBV15 combines with J gene TRBJ2-5; 10 nucleotides match TRBD1. This CDR3 spans 15 amino acids. The V gene end was trimmed by 8 bases and the J gene end by 5 bases; junction bases not matched to a gene: 11. Per the germline V gene, CDR1 is LNHNV and CDR2 is YYDKDF (reference sequence). The CDR3 sequence: CATGRDRGFGETQYF. CDR3 DNA sequence: TGTGCCACCGGCCGGGACAGGGGTTTCGGGGAGACCCAGTACTTC.

By its share, this clone is medium-sized. This rearrangement joins TRBV29-1 to TRBJ2-3; 7 bases match TRBD2. The CDR3 is 15 amino acids. With 4 bases clipped from V and 0 bases from J, the junction kept 7 bases outside the gene matches. The germline V gene encodes CDR1 SQVTM and CDR2 ANQGSEA. Written as DNA, the CDR3 is TGCAGCGTTGTCGCGGGGGTCCATAGCACAGATACGCAGTATTTT. Protein product: CSVVAGVHSTDTQYF.

This clone has a single count. The V and J genes are TRBV7-8 and TRBJ2-7; D is perhaps TRBD1 (5 bases). CDR1 SGHVS and CDR2 FQNEAQ come from the germline V gene. The V and J ends lost 8 bases and 0 bases respectively, with 14 bases between them. The CDR3 is 14 residues long. The CDR3 sequence is CASALGRASYEQYF. CDR3 sequence (DNA): TGTGCCAGCGCGCTCGGCAGGGCCTCCTACGAGCAGTACTTC.

V gene TRBV19 combines with J gene TRBJ1-5, with D unclear. There are 15 residues in the CDR3. Trimming stripped 1 base from V and 0 bases from J, with 7 bases between. Germline CDR1 reads LNHDA; CDR2 reads SQIVND (reference sequence). In DNA, the CDR3 is TGTGCCAGTAGTATAGGAGCCTATAGCAATCAGCCCCAGCATTTT. Its translation is CASSIGAYSNQPQHF.

The J gene is TRBJ2-7, the V gene TRBV27; TRBD2 agrees at 9 bases. Per the germline V gene, CDR1 is MNHEY and CDR2 is SMNVEV (reference sequence). With V trimmed by 4 bases and J by 4 bases, 8 bases remained unmatched. The CDR3 extends over 15 amino acids. DNA of the CDR3: TGTGCCAGCAGTTCAACCAATAGCGGGAGTTACGAGCAGTACTTC. Its protein is CASSSTNSGSYEQYF.

This clone has just a few counts. V is TRBV14 and J is TRBJ2-1; D remains unclear. The V end lost 1 base, the J end lost 3 bases, and 4 bases lay between the germline ends. CDR1 is SGHDN, CDR2 FVKESK, per germline. The CDR3 loop spans 13 amino acids. CDR3 in amino acids: CASSQGLYNEQFF. The CDR3 DNA follows: TGTGCCAGCAGCCAAGGGCTCTACAATGAGCAGTTCTTC.

J is TRBJ2-7 and V is TRBV27, with D unresolved. The CDR3 sequence is 20 residues long. Germline loops: CDR1 MNHEY, CDR2 SMNVEV (reference sequence). Trimming shortened V by 0 bases and J by 4 bases, and 28 bases separated the two germline ends. CDR3 amino acids: CASSLSPRSNSPLPSYEQYF. CDR3 in DNA: TGTGCCAGCAGTTTATCCCCCCGTAGTAACTCTCCTCTCCCCTCATACGAGCAGTACTTC.

The chain links TRBV10-3 to TRBJ2-7; 7 bases align to TRBD1. CDR1 and CDR2 from the germline V gene are ENHRY and SYGVKD. V was clipped by 3 bases and J by 3 bases; unmatched bases: 8. The CDR3 is 15 amino acids. The CDR3 protein is CAISESGQVSYEQYF. Here the CDR3 DNA reads TGTGCCATCAGTGAAAGCGGACAGGTTAGCTACGAGCAGTACTTC.

The chain employs TRBV5-4 and TRBJ2-7, with TRBD2 identical over 13 bases. Germline lookup yields CDR1 SGHNT and CDR2 YYREEE (reference sequence). The CDR3 loop spans 18 amino acids. The V segment lost 2 bases and the J segment 5 bases; nucleotides outside the gene matches: 13. Here the CDR3 DNA reads TGTGCCAGCAGCTTCAGCGGACTAGCGGGAGTAAGTGCCAACGAGCAGTACTTC. This sequence encodes CASSFSGLAGVSANEQYF.

This clone was seen only a few times. The chain combines TRBV28 with TRBJ2-7; 9 nucleotides agree with TRBD2. Per germline, CDR1 MDHEN and CDR2 SYDVKM. CDR3 size: 16 residues. With 2 bases clipped from V and 4 bases from J, the junction kept 9 bases outside the gene matches. CDR3 amino acids: CASSLASSGMRYEQYF. Here the CDR3 DNA reads TGTGCCAGCAGTTTAGCGTCTAGCGGGATGCGGTACGAGCAGTACTTC.

The chain combines TRBV7-6 with TRBJ2-3; 11 bases line up with TRBD2. The trim removed 4 bases at V and 2 bases at J, leaving 8 bases unmatched. The CDR3 runs to 17 residues. From germline, CDR1 is SGHVS and CDR2 FNYEAQ. The CDR3 DNA sequence: TGTGCCAGCAGCTGGACCCTAGCGGGAGGAACCACAGATACGCAGTATTTT. Translating gives CASSWTLAGGTTDTQYF. Using reference TRBV7-6 and TRBJ2-3 for the parts outside the CDR3, the full variable domain is GAGVSQSPRYKVTKRGQDVALRCDPISGHVSLYWYRQALGQGPEFLTYFNYEAQQDKSGLPNDRFSAERPEGSISTLTIQRTEQRDSAMYRCASSWTLAGGTTDTQYFGPGTRLTVL.